Given below is one T cell receptor beta chain in context. It has no known antigen specificity. No base quality information exists; no much larger clone differs at one position. The method behind the library was the immunoSEQ multiplex PCR assay. A mixture of 60 forward primers for TCR Vbeta segments and 13 reverse primers for TCR Jbeta segments was used in the multiplex PCR. The CDR3 region of rearranged TCR beta genes was amplified from genomic DNA with a multiplex PCR assay. Amplified TCR beta libraries were sequenced as 87-base-pair reads on the Illumina HiSeq System. The original pipeline was this. In a later analysis, tens of millions of unique TCR beta chains were counted across the roughly 670 repertoires, and around 10 million of these chains were shared by at least two donors. Raw reads were error-corrected and collapsed into unique sequences by a nearest-neighbor algorithm in which closely related sequences were merged to remove PCR and sequencing errors. To assign V, D and J gene segments, CDR3 sequences were aligned to IMGT reference sequences. For a sequence to be retained, at least a six-nucleotide match to both a V gene segment and a J gene segment was required. Rearrangements were classified as productive when the CDR3 lacked stop codons and remained in frame with V and J, and all other rearrangements were classified as non-productive. CDR3 was defined according to IMGT convention as the region running from the second conserved V-encoded cysteine to the conserved J-encoded phenylalanine. The earlier analysis of 450 to 750 of the donors excluded any sequence lacking an unambiguous match to a single V gene segment. In an earlier analysis of 587 of the donors, V segments were called functional above 56.7% productive rearrangements and were called segregating when the between-donor standard deviation exceeded 5%. A statistical classification framework was built to diagnose cytomegalovirus status from the catalog of TCR beta chain sequences. In a later analysis, V and J genes were assigned by comparing TCR nucleotide sequences against IMGT/GENE-DB human TR gene sequences. Using the TCRdist pipeline, a later analysis assigned CDR3 sequences along with most-parsimonious VDJ recombination scenarios. In a later analysis, each TCR beta chain was defined by its CDR3 amino acid sequence together with its V-gene family, and reads lacking a unique V-gene family were excluded. To address suspected cross-contamination and a sequencing artifact, a later analysis removed roughly 640 highly shared, low-generation-probability nucleotide sequences. In a later analysis, a clonal expansion index for each public chain was calculated from normalized within-repertoire ranks of inferred template counts. Generation probabilities in a later analysis came from a VDJ recombination model fitted to out-of-frame rearrangements, and those results were checked against IGoR. In a later analysis, TCR-TCR, TCR-HLA and TCR-CMV co-occurrence was scored with hypergeometric tests, and a repertoire-size bias correction was applied to TCR pairs. False discovery rates were estimated in a later analysis by permuting HLA or CMV assignments 20 times. In a later analysis, co-occurring TCRs were grouped with DBSCAN, and TCRdist sequence similarity was added when clustering was performed within HLA-allele-positive subsets. Repertoires with fewer than 30,000 or more than 120,000 public chains were left out of co-occurrence clustering, as were about 5 repertoires with anomalous nucleotide sharing. TCRdb carries this immuneACCESS record with in-frame sequences only. Its versions omit some clonotypes, under half of them owing to an unresolved V gene in the studies checked, with the rest unexplained. The V and J calls and the clone size are those of that table, but D and trimming were determined from the DNA. The sample includes about 190,000 clones, with roughly 77% observed a single time. The ten largest clonotypes hold approximately 4.8% of the sample.

CDR3 length: 15 amino acids, cysteine to phenylalanine. CDR3 DNA only is kept here, 45 bases in frame from base 1. CDR1 and CDR2 (LGHNA, YSLEER) derive from the germline V gene. The V and J ends are trimmed by 1 base and 5 bases, leaving 11 bases between them. In total, 666 healthy bone marrow donors made up the cohort. Cohort members were all nominally healthy when sampled, although unrecorded immune exposures were likely present. The donor tested CMV seropositive and was one of the 289 seropositive cohort members. Every donor gave a peripheral blood sample, and the peripheral blood mononuclear cells from that sample were used for TCR beta sequencing. Genomic DNA was extracted from the blood cell samples with the Qiagen DNeasy Blood Extraction Kit. The data derive from a study of cytomegalovirus exposure and HLA in healthy donors (dated by TCRdb to the late 2010s). The study in broad terms: According to an earlier analysis of 450 to 650 of the donors, about 179 million T cells yielded 90 million to 140 million unique TCR beta sequences and around 300 Gb of sequence data. About 280 gigabases of sequencing data and roughly 81 million unique TCR sequences made up an early release that covered approximately 620 HLA-typed donors. Of the 300 to 500 genotyped donors, 65% to 90% were placed in the genetic ancestry cluster associated with self-reported Caucasian donors. The study was designed to test whether signatures of past pathogen exposure could be identified by cataloging public T cell receptors. The T cell repertoires of around 670 subjects were profiled by immunosequencing and related to cytomegalovirus serostatus. Along with the roughly 700-subject first cohort, a separate validation cohort of over a hundred different subjects was used. High-throughput TCR immunosequencing, statistical association of individual TCRs with disease status, and machine learning were combined to predict cytomegalovirus infection status. A later analysis re-examined previously published TCR beta repertoires from about 700 donors and added high-resolution HLA genotyping to investigate patterns of TCR occurrence. Rather than using new phenotypic data, the later analysis identified candidate immune exposures from TCR beta sequences and from how often those sequences occurred across donors. An earlier analysis of approximately 640 of the donors applied high-throughput TCR beta sequencing to assess whether each TCR beta V gene segment acted as functional or pseudogenic. Donor age, sex, ethnicity and CMV serostatus were collected together with the repertoire data. A later genetic analysis used genome-wide SNP genotypes for about 65% of the roughly 700 donors, treating that subset as a discovery cohort. Every repertoire in the discovery cohort had been generated on one and the same sequencing platform. HLA typing included class I and class II loci at four-digit resolution. The number of donors typed differed by locus, with about 629-630 for A, B, C, DRB1 and DQB1, more than 500 for DQA1, some 570 for DPA1, and around 460 for DPB1. Because of strong linkage in the cohort, 5 or 6 DR-DQ haplotypes were treated as single units for association and clustering. Across under 500 genotyped donors of the cohort, an average of roughly 230,000 unique TCR beta nucleotide sequences per donor were sequenced, and roughly 18% of those sequences were non-productive.

Beyond this particular receptor, the publication reports: Correlated functional status among segregating V segments might be attributable to linkage disequilibrium, but an unknown experimental factor could not be ruled out. In vitro tests confirmed that three of the cytomegalovirus-associated TCR beta chains recognize cytomegalovirus antigens. Across donors, most TCR sequences were observed very rarely, whereas some public TCRs were present in many individuals. Only TCR beta chains were sequenced in this cohort, and the absence of alpha or paired-chain data limited detectable features. When HLA alleles, especially DR and DQ, strongly co-occurred, attributing TCR associations to individual alleles was difficult. Several of the top co-occurrence clusters appeared to be linked to parvovirus B19, influenza, CMV and Epstein-Barr virus, according to a later analysis. Compared with equally common non-associated chains, HLA-associated TCR beta chains in a later analysis were more clonally expanded and had lower generation probabilities. In a later analysis, TCR association rates were found to vary across HLA loci, with the most associated TCRs seen for DRB1 alleles and the fewest for HLA-C alleles. Because HLA typing was missing for some donors at each locus, association tests included only the typed subset. A further reported finding was that TCR beta sequences accurately predicted the HLA-A and HLA-B alleles for most subjects in the first cohort. According to a later genetic analysis, donors in an Asian-associated ancestry cluster had fewer N-insertions in productive TCRs than the roughly 670-donor mean. For the cohort, immune exposure information was limited to CMV serostatus. The earlier analysis of fewer than 750 of the donors excluded approximately 15 rarely observed V segments, including chromosome 9 orphons, because counts were too low. Roughly uniform sequencing depth across donors was assumed in presence/absence analyses, although this assumption may not hold. A cluster of highly shared sequence variants was judged likely to be a technical artifact of the sequencing pipeline. The authors suggested that the approach could potentially be extended to other disease states and immunological phenotypes. Some IMGT-functional V segments, including TRBV6-2 and TRBV6-3, could not be told apart with the 87-base-pair reads, so those segments were excluded. In a later genetic analysis, a missense DCLRE1C variant was associated with V-gene and J-gene trimming of TCR beta chains, and the association was replicated in an independent cohort. Cytomegalovirus status was reported to be diagnosed by the classifier with high specificity and sensitivity in both the original and validation cohorts. Most CMV-associated TCR beta chains appeared to be HLA-restricted in a later analysis, and the HLA associations seemed to be driven largely by CMV exposure. An earlier analysis of approximately 530 of the donors showed that most TCR beta V segments appeared in productive rearrangements either about 90% or about 30% of the time, which broadly matched IMGT annotations. A total of roughly 160 TCR beta chains were listed by the study as associated with cytomegalovirus. A later analysis associated 16,951 TCR beta sequences with specific HLA alleles at a false discovery rate of 0.05.

The V and J segments used are TRBV4-3 and TRBJ1-4; TRBD1 might be the D gene, on 6 matching bases. The receptor was isolated from a man younger than 45 in good health and CMV-seropositive. The sequencing input was PBMCs. The bases read TGCGCCAGCAGCCAAGTTCAGGGGACCAATGAAAAACTGTTTTTT. Its protein reads: CASSQVQGTNEKLFF.